The rows below give T cell receptor beta chains drawn from one sample of a study of regulatory dendritic cells for organ transplantation. Generated by immunoSEQ multiplex PCR, the TCRdb table keeps only in-frame clones and is missing some. Of tens of thousands of clones in the sample, roughly 69% are singletons; the top ten hold approximately 0.92%. The specimen sequenced was memory CD4+ T cells from blood. The receptor source for this set is a human donor in good health. CDR3s include the opening cysteine and the closing phenylalanine or tryptophan. The order of the fields is V gene, J gene, CDR3 protein.

TRBV7-8,TRBJ2-1,CASSNRDRGSNEQFF
TRBV27,TRBJ1-1,CASRPDSPNTEAFF
TRBV29-1,TRBJ2-2,CSVQGHADTGELFF
TRBV2,TRBJ1-3,CASSPLGGGNTIYF
TRBV5-1,TRBJ1-5,CASSLDGTEGQPQHF
TRBV19,TRBJ2-3,CASRFRDRGEDTQYF
TRBV5-5,TRBJ2-5,CASFKGAVETQYF
TRBV7-2,TRBJ2-7,CASREGGTGSHEQYF
TRBV5-1,TRBJ2-6,CASSLSVPGANVLTF
TRBV5-6,TRBJ2-2,CASSSQGYYGELFF
TRBV11-2,TRBJ2-2,CASSDGASGGATGELFF
TRBV4-1,TRBJ2-3,CASSQTTPSTDTQYF
TRBV19,TRBJ1-5,CATLRGEGQPQHF
TRBV2,TRBJ2-7,CASKAGTVSYEQYF
TRBV11-3,TRBJ2-3,CASSFGQGAADTQYF
TRBV7-3,TRBJ1-1,CASSASQVQNTEAFF
TRBV29-1,TRBJ1-5,CSVGTGNQPQHF
TRBV25-1,TRBJ1-6,CASSDGTGVSPLHF
TRBV10-3,TRBJ2-7,CAIRSDRGSYEQYF
TRBV5-6,TRBJ2-1,CASSRVRRTSGGLNEQFF
TRBV12-5,TRBJ2-1,CASGLGTSGEGRVVF
TRBV7-2,TRBJ2-3,CASSEGLAGHTDTQYF
TRBV5-1,TRBJ2-5,CASSVSGQQETQYF